Given below is one T cell receptor beta chain in context. From germline, CDR1 is MNHEY and CDR2 SMNVEV (reference sequence). The CDR3 totals 16 residues. After removal of 3 bases from V and 5 bases from J, the junction contained 6 bases not matched to a gene. TCRdb's copy holds only in-frame clones and misses some; the assay was immunoSEQ multiplex PCR. The data show about 140,000 clones, roughly 92% seen once. The sample originates from a study of T cell responses to AZD1222 COVID-19 vaccine. The chain couples TRBV27 to TRBJ2-5; TRBD2 aligns across 13 bases. The receptor was derived from an adult who received the AZD1222 COVID-19 vaccine. The material sequenced was peripheral blood, taken 28 days after the second AZD1222 dose. DNA of the CDR3: TGTGCCAGCAGTTTCACTAGCGGGGGGGCACGCGAGACCCAGTACTTC. It yields the protein CASSFTSGGARETQYF.